The T cell receptor beta chain under discussion was sequenced for a study of neurological immune-mediated disorders. Synthesis of cDNA was accomplished via 5'RACE employing 10-nucleotide random UMIs. TCRdb processed the 5' RACE reads anew with MiXCR; each CDR3 protein has one entry. The sample has some 29,000 distinct CDR3 sequences; roughly 12% are singletons. This clonotype was recorded at least ten times. Its target is not known. Study-level findings and limits: TCR-beta repertoires seemed private in all groups, with no expanded CDR3 amino acid sequences shared.

This receptor was identified in a man aged 60 to 75 in good health. Sequenced: PBMCs.

The chain's CDR3 is CASSLSPGATNEKLFF. The CDR3 DNA reads TGTGCCAGCAGCTTAAGCCCCGGTGCAACTAATGAAAAACTGTTTTTT. This sequence joins TRBV5-6 and TRBJ1-4, with D unresolved. Trimming took 2 bases from V and 0 from J, leaving 11 bases between them. The CDR3 loop spans 16 amino acids. Looked up from germline, CDR1 is SGHDT and CDR2 is YYEEEE.